One sample yielded the 25 T cell receptor beta chains listed below, sequenced in a study of T-cell memory formation after mild COVID-19. TCRdb recomputed calls from the 5' RACE reads with MiXCR, one row per CDR3 protein. The sample records just under 350,000 distinct CDR3 sequences, 10% to 15% being singletons. The material sequenced was PBMCs or a T cell subset sorted from them (not recorded which). These receptors all come from a man aged 18 to 30 who had mild COVID-19 (a few samples of this study predate the infection). Cell type and time point are not known.

The chain couples TRBV6-5 to TRBJ2-3; D is unclear. V lost 5 bases, J lost 1 base, and 13 bases lay in between. Germline V gives CDR1 MNHEY, CDR2 SVGAGI. CDR3 size: 15 residues. The DNA for the CDR3 is TGTGCCAGCAGTCCCGGTTGGGCCGGCACAGATACGCAGTATTTT. The encoded protein is CASSPGWAGTDTQYF.

The chain has TRBV11-2 and TRBJ2-7, with 9 bases identical to TRBD2. This CDR3 has 15 residues. Trimming cost V 3 bases and J 6 bases; bases outside gene matches: 9. From germline, CDR1 is SGHAT and CDR2 FQNNGV. In DNA form, the CDR3 reads TGTGCCAGCAGCTTGTATCCTAGCGGGGACAGCGAGCAGTACTTC. This gives the protein CASSLYPSGDSEQYF.

This clonotype came up a few times. The chain recombines TRBV4-1 with TRBJ2-1; 9 nucleotides match TRBD2. The germline gives CDR1 MGHRA, CDR2 YSYEKL. This CDR3 has 14 amino acids. Germline trimming cut 1 base from V and 10 bases from J; bases unmatched to any gene: 5. The DNA for the CDR3 is TGCGCCAGCAGCCAAGGGGGACTAGCTTGGGAGCAGTTCTTC. Encoded protein: CASSQGGLAWEQFF.

The rearrangement uses TRBV6-6 and TRBJ2-7, with 9 bases matching TRBD1. V shed 10 bases, J shed 7 bases, and the junction held 11 bases outside the gene matches. The CDR3 totals 13 residues. CDR1 MNHNY and CDR2 SVGAGI come from the germline V gene (reference sequence). CDR3 sequence: CATRQGVTVEQYV. CDR3 sequence (DNA): TGTGCCACCAGACAGGGGGTCACTGTTGAGCAGTACGTC.

The table lists this clonotype with a few counts. The chain is built from TRBV12-3 or TRBV12-4 and TRBJ2-7, with unresolved D. The CDR3 extends over 14 amino acids. V dropped 3 bases and J dropped 3 bases, with 12 bases sitting between them. The CDR3 nucleotides are TGTGCCAGCAGTTTGGGTGGAGACATCTACGAGCAGTACTTC. Its protein is CASSLGGDIYEQYF.

To note about this clonotype: An end of the junction differs from the germline gene, which may be a read error. CDR3 in amino acids: CVSSPFTMGETQYF. The DNA of the CDR3 is TGTGTCAGCAGCCCTTTCACTATGGGTGAGACCCAGTACTTC. The V gene is TRBV13, the J gene TRBJ2-5; D remains ambiguous. The germline V gene encodes CDR1 PRHDT and CDR2 FYEKMQ (reference sequence). The CDR3 sequence is 14 residues long.

The chain is built from TRBV7-3 and TRBJ2-7; possible D gene TRBD2, 6 bases. V gave up 5 bases and J gave up 6 bases, with 14 bases separating them. From germline, CDR1 is SGHTA and CDR2 FQGTGA. This CDR3 contains 13 residues. DNA for the CDR3: TGTGCCAGCAGCATCCACCAGGGAGGCGAGCAGTACGTC. Its protein is CASSIHQGGEQYV.

The CDR3 region has the DNA TGTGCCAGCAGCTTAGGGGTCAGTAATTCACCCCTCCACTTT. Its protein product is CASSLGVSNSPLHF. The J gene is TRBJ1-6, the V gene TRBV7-2, with no clear D. CDR1 SGHTA and CDR2 FQGNSA come from the germline V gene. V gave up 1 base and J gave up 6 bases, with 7 bases separating them. This CDR3 contains 14 residues.

V is TRBV2 and J is TRBJ1-5, with 9 bases lining up with TRBD1. V lost 8 bases, J lost 7 bases, and 9 bases stayed unmatched. The CDR3 sequence is 14 residues long. The germline CDR1 and CDR2 sequences are SNHLY and FYNNEI. CDR3 DNA: TGTGCCAGCGCCACACAGGGGGCAACGCAGCCCCAGCATTTT. This sequence encodes CASATQGATQPQHF.

This clonotype was seen ten or more times. The chain's CDR3 is CASSILQPQNEKLFF. In nucleotides, the CDR3 is TGTGCCAGCAGCATCCTACAGCCACAGAATGAAAAACTGTTTTTT. V gene TRBV5-6 combines with J gene TRBJ1-4; no clear D. This CDR3 spans 15 amino acids. Trimming took 4 bases from V and 5 from J, leaving 15 bases between them. Per the germline V gene, CDR1 is SGHDT and CDR2 is YYEEEE.

The V and J genes are TRBV7-2 and TRBJ2-1; D is unclear. In germline, CDR1 is SGHTA, CDR2 FQGNSA. Trimming took 8 bases from V and 3 from J, leaving 20 bases between them. This CDR3 is 16 amino acids long. The CDR3: CASSPSVGNFYNEQFF. CDR3 in DNA: TGTGCCAGCTCCCCCTCGGTGGGTAATTTCTACAATGAGCAGTTCTTC.

This clonotype showed up many times. The chain has TRBV5-1 and TRBJ2-5; TRBD2 might be the D (6 bases). Germline assignment: CDR1 SGHRS and CDR2 YFSETQ. The CDR3 totals 13 residues. V gave up 6 bases and J gave up 5 bases, with 14 bases separating them. This CDR3 is CASKDGGVETQYF. The DNA for the CDR3 is TGCGCCAGCAAGGACGGCGGGGTGGAGACCCAGTACTTC.

This chain links TRBV7-6 with TRBJ2-7, with 7 bases matching TRBD1. V was clipped by 5 bases and J by 0 bases; unmatched bases: 10. The CDR3 has 16 amino acids. In germline, CDR1 is SGHVS, CDR2 FNYEAQ. For the CDR3, the DNA is TGTGCCAGCAGCCCAATAGACAGGGTCGGCTCCTACGAGCAGTACTTC. This sequence encodes CASSPIDRVGSYEQYF.

In the case of this clonotype: The junction departs from germline at one end; a sequencing error may be responsible. This chain links TRBV19 with TRBJ2-7, with D possibly called TRBD1 or TRBD2 (6 bases each). CDR3 length equals 15 residues. CDR1 LNHDA and CDR2 SQIVND come from the germline V gene (reference sequence). As DNA, the CDR3 is TGTGCCAGTAGTGGTCCAGGGGAGGTTTCCTACGAGCAGCACTTC. This gives the protein CASSGPGEVSYEQHF.

V usage is TRBV6-2 or TRBV6-3 and J usage is TRBJ2-3; 8 bases align to TRBD2. V dropped 7 bases and J dropped 5; count of bases not matched to a gene: 11. Germline loops: CDR1 MNHEY, CDR2 SVGEGT. The CDR3 is 15 amino acids. The CDR3 nucleotides are TGTGCCAGCACATCTTTCGGGGGGGCCGGAGATACGCAGTATTTT. Translated, it gives CASTSFGGAGDTQYF.

This clonotype was seen a handful of times. This chain connects TRBV12-3 or TRBV12-4 to TRBJ2-2, with a possible D match to TRBD1 (6 bases). The CDR3 spans 17 residues. With 3 bases removed from V and 1 base from J, the gap between germline ends came to 15 bases. The CDR3 bases are TGTGCCAGCAGTTTCTACCTAAGGGGACAGAACACCGGGGAGCTGTTTTTT. Its translation: CASSFYLRGQNTGELFF.

J is TRBJ1-2 and V is TRBV3-1; D is unresolved. Trimming left V 4 bases short and J 7 bases short, with 13 bases between. Germline V gene data show CDR1 as LGHDT and CDR2 as YNNKEL (reference sequence). CDR3 length: 13 amino acids. CDR3 nucleotide sequence: TGTGCCAGCAGCCCCCAGCGCGGGTTTGGCTACACCTTC. This encodes CASSPQRGFGYTF. Full variable domain (outside the CDR3, taken from reference TRBV3-1 and TRBJ1-2): DTAVSQTPKYLVTQMGNDKSIKCEQNLGHDTMYWYKQDSKKFLKIMFSYNNKELIINETVPNRFSPKSPDKAHLNLHINSLELGDSAVYFCASSPQRGFGYTFGSGTRLTVV.

The chain has TRBV14 and TRBJ2-7; a weak D match, TRBD2 (5 bases). This CDR3 is 10 amino acids long. Germline V gene sequence: CDR1 SGHDN, CDR2 FVKESK. Between the trimmed V and J ends, which lost 8 bases and 5 bases, there was a span of 7 bases. CDR3 sequence: CASGGDEQYV. The CDR3 DNA reads TGTGCCAGCGGAGGTGACGAGCAGTACGTC.

The chain links TRBV2 to TRBJ1-2; the D gene is possibly TRBD1 (5 bases). The germline V and J ends were trimmed by 7 bases and 2 bases, with 8 bases remaining between them. The CDR3 is 12 residues long. Germline-derived CDR1 and CDR2 are SNHLY and FYNNEI. CDR3 coding DNA: TGTGCCAGCAAGGAGGGGAACTATGGCTACACCTTC. This codes for CASKEGNYGYTF.

This clonotype showed up many times. The gene calls are TRBV6-5 and TRBJ2-7, with TRBD1 matching over 7 bases. Germline assignment: CDR1 MNHEY and CDR2 SVGAGI. V lost 6 bases and J lost 4; bases outside the gene matches: 6. The CDR3 has 13 residues. Written as DNA, the CDR3 is TGTGCCAGCAGCTACAGGGGCGGGTACGAGCAGTACTTC. It is translated as CASSYRGGYEQYF.

The J gene is TRBJ2-1, the V gene TRBV5-1; D may be TRBD2 (7 bases). V shed 4 bases and J shed 7 bases, with 21 bases lying between them. CDR1 and CDR2 from the germline V gene are SGHRS and YFSETQ. The CDR3 totals 16 residues. CDR3 in DNA: TGCGCCAGCAGCCTAATGTATGGGGGGGCGTATAATGAGCAGTTCTTC. Its translation: CASSLMYGGAYNEQFF.

This clonotype was picked up a small number of times. The chain is built from TRBV3-1 and TRBJ1-1; TRBD1 matches at 7 bases. The CDR3 has 14 residues. Germline assignment: CDR1 LGHDT and CDR2 YNNKEL (reference sequence). Unmatched junction bases numbered 5, after V lost 5 bases and J lost 2 bases. Here the CDR3 reads CASSSGQANTEAFF. CDR3 bases: TGTGCCAGCAGCTCAGGACAGGCTAACACTGAAGCTTTCTTT.

This clonotype was observed a handful of times. The gene calls are TRBV4-1 and TRBJ2-1; D is unclear. Trimming took 2 bases from V and 3 from J, leaving 14 bases between them. Per the germline V gene, CDR1 is MGHRA and CDR2 is YSYEKL. The length of the CDR3 is 16 residues. The CDR3 DNA follows: TGCGCCAGCAGCCAAATAGACTTGCTTATCTACAATGAGCAGTTCTTC. It encodes CASSQIDLLIYNEQFF.

The genes are TRBV6-5 and TRBJ2-7; the D gene is possibly TRBD1 (7 bases). The CDR3 is 13 residues long. CDR1 MNHEY and CDR2 SVGAGI come from the germline V gene. V was pared by 2 bases and J by 7 bases, with 12 bases between. The CDR3 nucleotides are TGTGCCAGCAGTTACGGCAGGGGGAGGGAGCAGTACGTC. This codes for CASSYGRGREQYV.

In its sample, this clonotype was seen a few times. V is TRBV29-1 and J is TRBJ2-1; tentatively, D is TRBD1 (6 bases). This CDR3 has 13 amino acids. Germline CDR1 reads SQVTM; CDR2 reads ANQGSEA. The V and J ends lost 8 bases and 2 bases respectively, with 13 bases between them. The CDR3 nucleotides are TGCAGCACAACCAGGGACACCTACAATGAGCAGTTCTTC. Its protein is CSTTRDTYNEQFF.